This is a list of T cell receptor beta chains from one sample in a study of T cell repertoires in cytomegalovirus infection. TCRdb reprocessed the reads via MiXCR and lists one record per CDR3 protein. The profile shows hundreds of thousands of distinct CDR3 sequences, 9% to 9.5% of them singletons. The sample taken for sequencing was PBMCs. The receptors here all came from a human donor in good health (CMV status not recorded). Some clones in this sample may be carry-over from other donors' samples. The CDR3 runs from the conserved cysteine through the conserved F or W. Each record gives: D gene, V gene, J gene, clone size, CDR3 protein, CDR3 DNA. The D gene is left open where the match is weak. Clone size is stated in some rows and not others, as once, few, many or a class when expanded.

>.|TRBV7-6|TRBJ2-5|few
CASSFNRGAQETQYF
TGTGCCAGCAGCTTTAACCGGGGTGCGCAAGAGACCCAGTACTTC
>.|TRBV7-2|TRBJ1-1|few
CASSFSPGTYDPLNTEAFF
TGTGCCAGCAGTTTTTCCCCCGGGACTTACGACCCTTTGAACACTGAAGCTTTCTTT
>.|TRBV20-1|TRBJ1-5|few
CSAGRGASQPQHF
TGCAGTGCTGGAAGGGGGGCGAGCCAGCCCCAGCATTTT
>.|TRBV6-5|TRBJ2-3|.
CASSYGEREFGDTQYF
TGTGCCAGCAGTTACGGGGAACGGGAGTTTGGAGATACGCAGTATTTT
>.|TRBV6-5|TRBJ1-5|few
CASSYSGRLGQPQHF
TGTGCCAGCAGTTACTCCGGCCGCCTTGGCCAGCCCCAGCATTTT
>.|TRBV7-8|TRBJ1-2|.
CASSLNTLRGYTF
TGTGCCAGCAGCTTGAACACTCTGCGGGGCTACACCTTC
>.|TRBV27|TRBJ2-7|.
CASSSAWEQYF
TGTGCCAGCAGCTCAGCCTGGGAGCAGTACTTC
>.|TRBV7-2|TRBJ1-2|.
CASSLGPWDGYTF
TGTGCCAGCAGCTTAGGACCGTGGGATGGCTACACCTTC
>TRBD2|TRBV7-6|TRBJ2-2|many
CASSFPRGAGELFF
TGTGCCAGCAGCTTTCCGCGGGGGGCCGGGGAGCTGTTTTTT
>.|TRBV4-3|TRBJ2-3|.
CASSQGRWASDTQYF
TGCGCCAGCAGCCAAGGTAGATGGGCCTCCGATACGCAGTATTTT
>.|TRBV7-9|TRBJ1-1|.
CASSLKDPATEAFF
TGTGCCAGCAGCTTAAAAGATCCTGCCACTGAAGCTTTCTTT
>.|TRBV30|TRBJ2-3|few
CAWSVRGYTDTQYF
TGTGCCTGGAGTGTACGGGGATACACAGATACGCAGTATTTT
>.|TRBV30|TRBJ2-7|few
CAWSRLDEQYF
TGTGCCTGGAGTCGACTAGACGAGCAGTACTTC
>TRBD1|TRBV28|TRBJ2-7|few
CASRRDRGSREQYF
TGTGCCAGCAGACGAGACAGGGGGTCTCGAGAGCAGTACTTC
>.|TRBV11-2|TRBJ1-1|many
CASSLLSQADTEAFF
TGTGCCAGCAGCTTATTGTCCCAGGCGGACACTGAAGCTTTCTTT
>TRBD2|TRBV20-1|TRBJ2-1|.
CSARELAGPYNEQFF
TGCAGTGCTAGAGAACTAGCGGGCCCCTACAATGAGCAGTTCTTC
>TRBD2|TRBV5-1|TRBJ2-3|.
CASSRTGGPNTQYF
TGCGCCAGCAGCAGGACGGGAGGGCCGAATACGCAGTATTTT
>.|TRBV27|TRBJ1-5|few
CASSLGKRQPQHF
TGTGCCAGCAGTCTAGGGAAGAGGCAGCCCCAGCATTTT
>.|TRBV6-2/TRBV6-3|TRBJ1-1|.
CASSPTIKRVSTEAFF
TGTGCCAGCAGTCCTACTATTAAGCGGGTGAGCACTGAAGCTTTCTTT
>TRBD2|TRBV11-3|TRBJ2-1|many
CASSLFSGLAGATYNEQFF
TGTGCCAGCAGCTTATTTTCGGGACTAGCGGGAGCAACCTACAATGAGCAGTTCTTC
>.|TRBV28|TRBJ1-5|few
CASVGALGQRGNQPQHF
TGTGCCAGCGTTGGTGCCCTAGGGCAGCGGGGCAATCAGCCCCAGCATTTT
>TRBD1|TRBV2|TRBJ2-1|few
CAGQGSNEQFF
TGTGCCGGACAGGGTTCCAATGAGCAGTTCTTC
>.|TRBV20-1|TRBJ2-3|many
CSAAQYNRGVTQYF
TGCAGTGCGGCACAGTATAACCGTGGGGTTACGCAGTATTTT
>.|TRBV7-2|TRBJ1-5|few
CASSLSWTVNQPQHF
TGTGCCAGCAGCTTAAGTTGGACAGTCAATCAGCCCCAGCATTTT
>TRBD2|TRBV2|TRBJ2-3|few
CASSEATGLAGGRGTQYF
TGTGCCAGCAGTGAAGCGACGGGACTAGCGGGAGGGAGGGGTACGCAGTATTTT
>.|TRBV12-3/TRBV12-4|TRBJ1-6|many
CASSFYTNSPLHF
TGTGCCAGCAGTTTTTATACCAATTCACCCCTCCACTTT
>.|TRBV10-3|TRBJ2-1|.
CAISVITNNEQFF
TGTGCCATCAGTGTCATTACCAACAATGAGCAGTTCTTC
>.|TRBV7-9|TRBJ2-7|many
CASSFFGRGSYEQYF
TGTGCCAGCAGCTTCTTTGGCAGGGGTTCCTACGAGCAGTACTTC
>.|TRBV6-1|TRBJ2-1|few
CASSDYSAPGNEQFF
TGTGCCAGCAGTGACTATAGCGCACCGGGCAATGAGCAGTTCTTC
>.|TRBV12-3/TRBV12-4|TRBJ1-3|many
CASNSVQVRNTIYF
TGTGCCAGCAACTCGGTCCAAGTCCGAAACACCATATATTTT
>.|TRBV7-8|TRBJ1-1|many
CASSLGGAEAFF
TGTGCCAGCAGCTTAGGGGGTGCTGAAGCTTTCTTT